These 19 T cell receptor beta chains originate from one sample sequenced in a study of Ad26.COV2.S vaccination and SARS-CoV-2 variants. Data came from immunoSEQ multiplex PCR; TCRdb stores just in-frame clones and leaves some out. The profile shows fewer than 900,000 clones, more than 70% of them singletons. As to treatment: roughly 18 received Ad26.COV2.S at low or high dose, single or two shots; about 5 received placebo; per-sample allocation not given. On day 63 after the first injection, vaccine and placebo recipients gave samples. Here the sequenced sample was peripheral blood, taken in a trial of Ad26.COV2.S vaccine versus placebo. These receptors were obtained from a person between 18 and 65 years old who received the Ad26.COV2.S COVID-19 vaccine or a placebo.

The V gene is TRBV6-2 or TRBV6-3, the J gene TRBJ2-1, with D perhaps matching TRBD1 or TRBD2 (6 bases each). V lost 5 bases and J 6 bases, leaving 14 bases between the germline ends. Germline CDR1 and CDR2: MNHEY and SVGEGT. The CDR3 sequence is 14 residues long. The DNA of the CDR3 is TGTGCCAGCAGTAAGGGGGGTTCTGCCAATGAGCAGTTCTTC. Translation gives CASSKGGSANEQFF.

J is TRBJ2-5 and V is TRBV29-1, with a possible D match to TRBD2 (5 bases). This CDR3 region has 14 residues. Germline V gives CDR1 SQVTM, CDR2 ANQGSEA. Trimming shortened V by 2 bases and J by 1 base, and 11 bases separated the two germline ends. The chain's CDR3 is CSVESGRIQETQYF. The CDR3 DNA follows: TGCAGCGTTGAAAGCGGACGGATCCAAGAGACCCAGTACTTC.

The chain recombines TRBV10-1 with TRBJ1-1; D possibly corresponds to TRBD1 (5 bases). V dropped 8 bases and J dropped 7 bases, with 26 bases sitting between them. CDR1 WNHNN and CDR2 SYGVQD come from the germline V gene (reference sequence). There are 16 residues in the CDR3. The DNA of the CDR3 is TGCGCCAGCTCTAGGGGAGGTCGCGGGGAACTTGGTGAAGCTTTCTTT. As protein: CASSRGGRGELGEAFF.

V usage is TRBV23-1 and J usage is TRBJ2-6; weak D call: TRBD1 (7 bases). TRBV23-1 belongs to the ORF category, with a function that is uncertain. V lost 8 bases, J lost 3 bases, and 23 bases lay in between. The CDR3 consists of 18 residues. The CDR3 bases are TGCGCCAGCCCCCCTGGACAGGAGGGTTCGGGTGGGGCCAACGTCCTGACTTTC. It codes for CASPPGQEGSGGANVLTF.

On this clone itself: An end of the junction differs from the germline gene, which may be a read error. Other DNA variants within this sample encode the same CDR3. V and J are TRBV3-1 (or the pseudogene TRBV3-2) and TRBJ1-2; 11 bases match TRBD1. Germline values: CDR1 LGHDT, CDR2 YNNKEL (reference sequence). The CDR3 contains 14 residues. CDR3 region: CASSQGQGARGYTF. The CDR3 DNA reads TGTGCCAGCAGTCAAGGACAGGGGGCAAGGGGCTACACCTTC.

The chain carries TRBV6-6 and TRBJ2-5, with D possibly being TRBD1 (5 bases). Trimming cost V 0 bases and J 2 bases, with 10 bases left between them. The CDR3 consists of 15 residues. Germline loops: CDR1 MNHNY, CDR2 SVGAGI (reference sequence). In nucleotides, the CDR3 is TGTGCCAGCAGTTACTCAGGGGTTAGGCAAGAGACCCAGTACTTC. This translates into CASSYSGVRQETQYF.

The chain is built from TRBV7-2 and TRBJ2-5; D perhaps matches TRBD1 (6 bases). There are 14 residues in the CDR3. Germline V gene data show CDR1 as SGHTA and CDR2 as FQGNSA. The V gene lost 5 bases and the J gene lost 5 bases, with 15 bases spanning the gap. The CDR3 DNA is TGTGCCAGCAGCAAATCAGGGGCTCAGGAGACCCAGTACTTC. Translating gives CASSKSGAQETQYF.

The CDR3 DNA reads TGTGCCAGCAGCTTAGCTTCCGTGTACCAAGAGACCCAGTACTTC. Translating gives CASSLASVYQETQYF. The V call is TRBV7-2, the J call TRBJ2-5; D is undetermined. Looked up from germline, CDR1 is SGHTA and CDR2 is FQGNSA. The CDR3 runs to 15 residues. Deletions cut 0 bases from V and 0 bases from J, with 8 bases between. The full variable domain, its missing parts supplied by reference TRBV7-2 and TRBJ2-5, is GAGVSQSPSNKVTEKGKDVELRCDPISGHTALYWYRQSLGQGLEFLIYFQGNSAPDKSGLPSDRFSAERTGGSVSTLTIQRTQQEDSAVYLCASSLASVYQETQYFGPGTRLLVL.

The chain links TRBV19 to TRBJ2-1, with 12 bases lining up with TRBD2. Germline V gene lookup returns CDR1 LNHDA and CDR2 SQIVND (reference sequence). The CDR3 is 15 residues long. Losses at the gene ends were 7 bases for V and 4 bases for J; bases not matched to a gene: 5. Here the CDR3 reads CASKLAGGPYNEQFF. The CDR3 DNA reads as TGTGCCAGTAAACTAGCGGGGGGCCCTTACAATGAGCAGTTCTTC. The full variable domain, completed using reference TRBV19 and TRBJ2-1, is DGGITQSPKYLFRKEGQNVTLSCEQNLNHDAMYWYRQDPGQGLRLIYYSQIVNDFQKGDIAEGYSVSREKKESFPLTVTSAQKNPTAFYLCASKLAGGPYNEQFFGPGTRLTVL.

The V call is TRBV24-1, the J call TRBJ1-2; D remains ambiguous. V was shortened by 2 bases and J by 8 bases, with 20 bases between the two germline ends. Germline V gene data show CDR1 as KGHDR and CDR2 as SFDVKD. This CDR3 is built from 16 residues. The DNA of the CDR3 is TGTGCCACCAGTGATTCACCCTCCGGTGAGGAGGGAGGCTACACCTTC. This encodes CATSDSPSGEEGGYTF.

This sequence joins TRBV24-1 and TRBJ2-2, with TRBD2 identical over 10 bases. The V segment lost 5 bases and the J segment 0 bases; nucleotides outside the gene matches: 5. The V gene's germline CDR1 is KGHDR and CDR2 SFDVKD. This CDR3 region has 17 residues. In DNA form, the CDR3 reads TGTGCCACCAGTGGTGTTAGCGGGAGGCCGAACACCGGGGAGCTGTTTTTT. It yields the protein CATSGVSGRPNTGELFF.

The rearrangement links TRBV7-9 to TRBJ1-4; tentative D call: TRBD1 (5 bases). Germline loops: CDR1 SEHNR, CDR2 FQNEAQ (reference sequence). The CDR3 extends over 16 amino acids. The germline V and J ends were trimmed by 1 base and 6 bases, with 15 bases remaining between them. The CDR3 DNA sequence: TGTGCCAGCAGCTTAGGGCTTACCGGGGGGGATGAAAAACTGTTTTTT. Protein: CASSLGLTGGDEKLFF.

The chain recombines TRBV30 with TRBJ1-1; D call uncertain. The CDR3 runs to 14 residues. Trimming removed 3 bases from V and 1 base from J, with 12 bases in between. Germline-derived CDR1 and CDR2 are GTSNPN and SVGIG (reference sequence). CDR3: CAWRAETANTEAFF. CDR3 nucleotide sequence: TGTGCCTGGAGGGCGGAGACGGCGAACACTGAAGCTTTCTTT. Drawing the rest from reference TRBV30 and TRBJ1-1, the complete variable domain is SQTIHQWPATLVQPVGSPLSLECTVEGTSNPNLYWYRQAAGRGLQLLFYSVGIGQISSEVPQNLSASRPQDRQFILSSKKLLLSDSGFYLCAWRAETANTEAFFGQGTRLTVV.

This clone appeared a single time. J is TRBJ2-1 and V is TRBV19; possibly TRBD1 for D (6 bases). With 6 bases removed from V and 4 bases from J, the gap between germline ends came to 22 bases. The CDR3 covers 17 residues. Germline-derived CDR1 and CDR2 are LNHDA and SQIVND (reference sequence). The CDR3 sequence is CASSFISGTRRYNEQFF. DNA for the CDR3: TGTGCCAGTAGCTTCATTTCCGGGACACGACGATACAATGAGCAGTTCTTC.

The chain uses TRBV19 and TRBJ1-1; TRBD1 matches at 8 bases. Germline V lookup: CDR1 LNHDA, CDR2 SQIVND (reference sequence). J lost 3 bases, V lost 3 bases, and 6 bases had no gene match. The CDR3 runs to 15 residues. CDR3 in DNA: TGTGCCAGTAGTATCAGGGGGCGCGTGGACACTGAAGCTTTCTTT. Encoded protein: CASSIRGRVDTEAFF.

The chain links TRBV4-2 to TRBJ2-2, with a possible D match to TRBD2 (7 bases). The germline V and J ends were trimmed by 4 bases and 4 bases, with 16 bases remaining between them. Germline V lookup: CDR1 LGHNA, CDR2 YNFKEQ. The CDR3 contains 16 residues. This CDR3 is CASSPSGGPGTGELFF. For the CDR3, the DNA is TGTGCCAGCAGCCCGTCGGGGGGCCCGGGCACCGGGGAGCTGTTTTTT.

V gene TRBV4-2 combines with J gene TRBJ2-7; TRBD2 agrees at 11 bases. The CDR3 sequence is 15 residues long. Unmatched junction bases numbered 2, after V lost 0 bases and J lost 4 bases. In germline, CDR1 is LGHNA, CDR2 YNFKEQ. The CDR3 DNA reads TGTGCCAGCAGCCAAGATAGCGGGGGGGCTTACGAGCAGTACTTC. Encoded protein: CASSQDSGGAYEQYF.

The chain is built from TRBV3-1 (or the pseudogene TRBV3-2) and TRBJ1-4; D is perhaps TRBD1 (5 bases). The CDR3 is 15 amino acids. The ends were cut back, 6 bases at V and 7 bases at J, with 18 bases in the middle. The germline gives CDR1 LGHDT, CDR2 YNNKEL (reference sequence). The CDR3 region is CASSNFGGSVEKLFF. Written as DNA, the CDR3 is TGTGCCAGCAGTAACTTTGGGGGGAGCGTTGAAAAACTGTTTTTT.

The rearrangement joins TRBV19 to TRBJ1-2, with TRBD1 matching over 10 bases. The CDR3 length is 13 residues. Germline assignment: CDR1 LNHDA and CDR2 SQIVND (reference sequence). The V gene end was trimmed by 6 bases and the J gene end by 5 bases; junction bases not matched to a gene: 3. The CDR3 nucleotides are TGTGCCAGTAGATCGGGACAGGGGTATGGCTACACCTTC. Protein: CASRSGQGYGYTF.